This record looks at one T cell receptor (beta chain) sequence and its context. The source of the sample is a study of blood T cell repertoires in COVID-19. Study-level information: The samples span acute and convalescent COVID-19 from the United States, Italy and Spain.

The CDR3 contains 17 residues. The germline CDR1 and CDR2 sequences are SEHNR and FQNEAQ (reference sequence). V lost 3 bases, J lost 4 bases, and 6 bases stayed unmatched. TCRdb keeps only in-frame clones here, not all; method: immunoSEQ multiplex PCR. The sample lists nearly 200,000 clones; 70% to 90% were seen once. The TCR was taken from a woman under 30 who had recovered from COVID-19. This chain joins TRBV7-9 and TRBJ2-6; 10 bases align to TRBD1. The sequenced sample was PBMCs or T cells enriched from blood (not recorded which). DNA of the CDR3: TGTGCCAGCAGCTTGACAGGGGGCTTGTCCGGGGCCAACGTCCTGACTTTC. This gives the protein CASSLTGGLSGANVLTF.